This T cell receptor (beta chain) was recorded in a study of blood T cell repertoires in COVID-19. Overall study: COVID-19 samples collected from the United States, Italy and Spain covered acute and convalescent phases. PBMCs, B-cell-depleted T cells, or T cells were the source of the cDNA or gDNA that made up the material.

Produced via immunoSEQ multiplex PCR; TCRdb's table is partial and in-frame only. Of about 82,000 clones in the sample, 85% were seen once. This clone has just a few counts. Trimming at V came to 5 bases and at J to 5 bases, leaving 7 bases not matched to a gene. Germline lookup yields CDR1 SEHNR and CDR2 FQNEAQ (reference sequence). This CDR3 comprises 15 residues. Sequencing input: peripheral blood. The rearrangement uses TRBV7-9 and TRBJ2-2; 8 bases line up with TRBD1. The receptor was derived from an elderly man with active or convalescent COVID-19. CDR3 sequence (DNA): TGTGCCAGCAGCGGACAGGGAGAAGGGACCGGGGAGCTGTTTTTT. Translating it yields CASSGQGEGTGELFF.